The following is a TCR beta chain sequence with its context. Amplified TCR beta CDR3 regions came from RNA transcripts. Primed by the HTBI set, a first-round RT-PCR was run on the TCR CDR3. TCRdb fed the multiplex PCR reads into MiXCR, producing one record per CDR3 protein. The sample holds roughly 710,000 distinct CDR3 sequences, just over 35% seen once. The entry originates in a study of T cells in Graves' hyperthyroidism and ophthalmopathy. Trimming left V 7 bases short and J 4 bases short, with 16 bases between. Germline CDR1 SQVTM, CDR2 ANQGSEA. There are 13 residues in the CDR3. The receptor was derived from a woman in her 40s with Graves' hyperthyroidism. Input material: blood. This chain joins TRBV29-1 and TRBJ1-1, with a possible D match to TRBD1 (6 bases). CDR3 bases: TGCAGCGCTCTAACAGGGATTGGCACTGAAGCTTTCTTT. Protein: CSALTGIGTEAFF.